This T cell receptor (beta chain) was recorded in a study of blood T cells in healthy people across ages. Study outcomes and limitations: The recorded TCR beta diversity per million T cells decreased in a roughly linear manner with age.

This clonotype turned up a few times. Its antigen is as yet unknown. J gave up 2 bases and V 6 bases, and 8 bases lay outside the gene matches. The CDR3 length is 15 residues. For the second PCR, which ran for roughly 7 to 11 cycles, a sample-barcoded 5' primer and a J-beta primer mix were used. A single record per CDR3 protein comes from TCRdb applying MiXCR to the 5' RACE reads. This table has over a million distinct CDR3 sequences, 40% to 50% appearing once. The origin of this receptor is a woman aged 60-70 years in good health. The sequenced sample consisted of blood. The chain is built from TRBV12-3 or TRBV12-4 and TRBJ2-3; 7 nucleotides line up with TRBD2. The CDR3 here is CASSWGGIVTDTQYF. DNA of the CDR3: TGTGCCAGCAGCTGGGGGGGAATAGTCACAGATACGCAGTATTTT.